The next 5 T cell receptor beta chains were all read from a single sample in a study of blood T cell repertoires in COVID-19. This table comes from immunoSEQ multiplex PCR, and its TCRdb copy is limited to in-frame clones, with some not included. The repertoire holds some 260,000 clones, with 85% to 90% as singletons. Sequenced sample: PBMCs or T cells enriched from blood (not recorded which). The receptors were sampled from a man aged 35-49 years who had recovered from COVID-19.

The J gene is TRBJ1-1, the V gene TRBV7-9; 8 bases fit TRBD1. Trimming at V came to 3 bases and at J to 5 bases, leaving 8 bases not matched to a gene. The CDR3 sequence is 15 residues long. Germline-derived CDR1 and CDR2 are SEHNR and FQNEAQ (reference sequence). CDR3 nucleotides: TGTGCCAGCAGCTTTTTTTACGACAGGGGAACTGAAGCTTTCTTT. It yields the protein CASSFFYDRGTEAFF.

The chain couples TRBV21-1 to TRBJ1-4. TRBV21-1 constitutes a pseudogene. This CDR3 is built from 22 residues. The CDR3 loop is CASSTNTQGLRIKMKNREKLFF. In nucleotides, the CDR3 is TGTGCCAGCAGCACAAACACCCAGGGACTGCGAATTAAGATGAAAAACCGGGAAAAACTGTTTTTT.

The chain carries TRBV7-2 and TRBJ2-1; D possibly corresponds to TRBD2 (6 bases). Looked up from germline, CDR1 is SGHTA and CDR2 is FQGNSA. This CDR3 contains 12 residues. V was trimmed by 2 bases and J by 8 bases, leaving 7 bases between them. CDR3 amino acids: CASSLRLDEQFF. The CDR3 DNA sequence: TGTGCCAGCAGCTTAAGACTAGATGAGCAGTTCTTC.

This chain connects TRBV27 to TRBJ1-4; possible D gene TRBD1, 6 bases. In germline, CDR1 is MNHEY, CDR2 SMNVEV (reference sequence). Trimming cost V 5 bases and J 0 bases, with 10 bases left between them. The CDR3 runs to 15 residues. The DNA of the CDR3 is TGTGCCAGCAGTATAAACAGGGCAACTAATGAAAAACTGTTTTTT. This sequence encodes CASSINRATNEKLFF.

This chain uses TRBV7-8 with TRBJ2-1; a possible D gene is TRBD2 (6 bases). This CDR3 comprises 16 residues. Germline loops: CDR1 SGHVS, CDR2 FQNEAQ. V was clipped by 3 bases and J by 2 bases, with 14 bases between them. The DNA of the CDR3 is TGTGCCAGCAGCTTCTCCGGGACTGAGGCCTACAATGAGCAGTTCTTC. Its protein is CASSFSGTEAYNEQFF.